These 30 T cell receptor beta chains share one sample of origin, sequenced in a study of early T cells in non-severe SARS-CoV-2 infection. TCRdb reprocessed the 5' RACE reads via MiXCR and lists one record per CDR3 protein. The table lists roughly 68,000 distinct CDR3 sequences, less than 5.5% of them singletons. The sequencing sample was made of whole blood. Source of these receptors: an adult who was a healthcare worker with PCR-confirmed SARS-CoV-2 infection or an uninfected control (not recorded which).

V usage is TRBV7-9 and J usage is TRBJ1-6, with a weak D call TRBD1 (6 bases). Germline V lookup: CDR1 SEHNR, CDR2 FQNEAQ (reference sequence). The CDR3 covers 17 residues. The V end lost 4 bases, the J end lost 3 bases, and 16 bases lay between the germline ends. The CDR3 loop is CASSSPGGLYYNSPLHF. As DNA, the CDR3 is TGTGCCAGCAGCTCCCCCGGGGGCCTCTACTATAATTCACCCCTCCACTTT.

This clonotype was seen a handful of times. The chain links TRBV20-1 to TRBJ2-1; 8 bases match TRBD2. Per the germline V gene, CDR1 is DFQATT and CDR2 is SNEGSKA (reference sequence). V lost 3 bases and J lost 8; bases outside the gene matches: 12. The CDR3 totals 15 residues. In nucleotides, the CDR3 is TGCAGTGCTAGTGACGTTAGCGGGATAGAGGATGAGCAGTTCTTC. Residues: CSASDVSGIEDEQFF.

This clonotype was counted many times. CDR3 protein: CASSSQGAGYGYTF. The CDR3 bases are TGTGCCAGCAGCTCGCAGGGGGCGGGCTATGGCTACACCTTC. V usage is TRBV7-3 and J usage is TRBJ1-2; 8 bases agree with TRBD1. The CDR3 is 14 residues long. The ends lost 4 bases at V and 4 bases at J; junction bases unmatched: 5. CDR1 and CDR2 from the germline V gene are SGHTA and FQGTGA.

This clonotype was detected many times. This rearrangement joins TRBV20-1 to TRBJ2-1; 8 nucleotides match TRBD2. V was clipped by 5 bases and J by 6 bases; unmatched bases: 12. CDR1 DFQATT and CDR2 SNEGSKA come from the germline V gene (reference sequence). CDR3 length equals 15 residues. This chain's CDR3 is CSAESAGLVGNEQFF. The CDR3 DNA sequence: TGCAGTGCTGAGTCGGCGGGACTAGTAGGCAATGAGCAGTTCTTC.

The J gene is TRBJ1-3, the V gene TRBV4-3, with D possibly matching TRBD1 (5 bases). Between the trimmed V and J ends, which lost 3 bases and 0 bases, there was a span of 9 bases. The CDR3 sequence is 15 residues long. The germline gives CDR1 LGHNA, CDR2 YSLEER. This CDR3 is CASSQGPSSGNTIYF. The CDR3 nucleotides read TGCGCCAGCAGCCAGGGACCCAGCTCTGGAAACACCATATATTTT.

This clonotype was counted many times. The chain uses TRBV5-1 and TRBJ2-5; 8 bases are a match to TRBD1. Germline trimming cut 0 bases from V and 3 bases from J; bases unmatched to any gene: 7. The CDR3 is made up of 16 amino acids. Germline CDR1 reads SGHRS; CDR2 reads YFSETQ. This CDR3 reads CASSLVGSDREETQYF. DNA for the CDR3: TGCGCCAGCAGCTTGGTAGGGTCGGACAGGGAAGAGACCCAGTACTTC.

The V gene is TRBV6-5, the J gene TRBJ2-3; 9 nucleotides agree with TRBD2. Germline V gives CDR1 MNHEY, CDR2 SVGAGI. With 3 bases clipped from V and 5 bases from J, the junction kept 9 bases outside the gene matches. The CDR3 loop spans 16 amino acids. In DNA, the CDR3 is TGTGCCAGCAGTTATCTCGCGGGGGGGCTTAGAGATACGCAGTATTTT. It specifies CASSYLAGGLRDTQYF.

This clonotype has only a few counts. The CDR3 DNA reads as TGTGCCAGCAGTTTACGGCCAAACGAGCAGTACTTC. Protein product: CASSLRPNEQYF. The chain has TRBV12-3 or TRBV12-4 and TRBJ2-7; D is unclear. The CDR3 is made up of 12 amino acids. Trimming removed 2 bases from V and 5 bases from J, with 7 bases in between.

This clonotype was picked up many times. V gene TRBV25-1 combines with J gene TRBJ1-4, with 11 bases that match TRBD1. The CDR3 is 16 amino acids. The V gene end was trimmed by 3 bases and the J gene end by 8 bases; junction bases not matched to a gene: 8. Germline-derived CDR1 and CDR2 are MGHDK and SYGVNS. Written as DNA, the CDR3 is TGTGCCAGCAGTGACCCACCGGGACAGGGGGACGAAAAACTGTTTTTT. This encodes CASSDPPGQGDEKLFF.

V and J are TRBV5-1 and TRBJ2-3, with D possibly matching TRBD2 (7 bases). The CDR3 runs to 17 residues. Trimming cost V 0 bases and J 4 bases, with 18 bases left between them. CDR1 is SGHRS, CDR2 YFSETQ, per germline. This chain's CDR3 is CASSLDVSGGSADTQYF. The CDR3 bases are TGCGCCAGCAGCTTGGATGTATCGGGGGGCTCAGCAGATACGCAGTATTTT. Supplemented by reference TRBV5-1 and TRBJ2-3, the full variable domain reads KAGVTQTPRYLIKTRGQQVTLSCSPISGHRSVSWYQQTPGQGLQFLFEYFSETQRNKGNFPGRFSGRQFSNSRSEMNVSTLELGDSALYLCASSLDVSGGSADTQYFGPGTRLTVL.

The sample holds many counts of this clonotype. The chain employs TRBV5-1 and TRBJ2-3, with 8 nucleotides matching TRBD2. Per the germline V gene, CDR1 is SGHRS and CDR2 is YFSETQ. Trimming took 0 bases from V and 2 from J; bases not matched to a gene: 5. The CDR3 loop spans 16 amino acids. The DNA for the CDR3 is TGCGCCAGCAGCTTGGCCTCAGCGGGGGTCACAGATACGCAGTATTTT. Translation: CASSLASAGVTDTQYF.

This clonotype was detected only a few times. The junction does not match germline at one end; this may be a read error. CDR3 in amino acids: CVSTPYGTGPYEQYF. CDR3 nucleotide sequence: TGTGTCAGCACGCCCTACGGGACAGGACCCTACGAGCAGTACTTC. This chain connects TRBV27 to TRBJ2-7; 8 bases fit TRBD1. Germline V gives CDR1 MNHEY, CDR2 SMNVEV (reference sequence). The CDR3 is 15 residues long.

Regarding this clonotype: The junction does not match germline at one end; this may be a read error. The chain couples TRBV20-1 to TRBJ2-5; 9 bases fit TRBD2. The CDR3 runs to 13 residues. Germline CDR1 is DFQATT and CDR2 is SNEGSKA (reference sequence). This CDR3 is CSARDSSGGLPCF. DNA for the CDR3: TGCAGTGCTAGAGATAGTAGCGGGGGCCTACCATGCTTC.

The V call is TRBV6-2 or TRBV6-3, the J call TRBJ2-7, with a weak D call TRBD2 (5 bases). CDR3 length: 13 residues. V lost 7 bases and J 2 bases, leaving 12 bases between the germline ends. The germline V gene has CDR1 MNHEY and CDR2 SVGEGT. In nucleotides, the CDR3 is TGTGCCAGCACGAGGGCGGCACCCTACGAGCAGTACTTC. Translating gives CASTRAAPYEQYF.

Many counts were recorded for this clonotype. The chain couples TRBV4-1 to TRBJ2-7; D tentatively fits TRBD1 or TRBD2 (5 bases each). The CDR3 runs to 13 residues. Germline CDR1 MGHRA, CDR2 YSYEKL. The V end was cut by 7 bases, the J end by 6 bases, with 16 bases between. The CDR3 region has the DNA TGCGCCAGCACCCTTGGGGGTAACAGCGAGCAGTACTTC. It specifies CASTLGGNSEQYF.

As for this clonotype: A read error may explain this, as a much larger clone is one base away. The J gene is TRBJ2-3, the V gene TRBV7-2; D unclear. From germline, CDR1 is SGHTA and CDR2 FQGNSA. The CDR3 runs 13 residues. V dropped 4 bases and J dropped 4 bases, with 9 bases sitting between them. Written as DNA, the CDR3 is TGTACCAGCAGCTCCCGTGGGGCAGATACGCAGTATTTT. It encodes CTSSSRGADTQYF.

In this sample, this clonotype turned up a few times. J is TRBJ1-2 and V is TRBV7-2; D is unresolved. Trimming pared 5 bases from V and 2 bases from J, leaving 12 bases between. The CDR3 runs 14 residues. Germline assignment: CDR1 SGHTA and CDR2 FQGNSA. CDR3 sequence (DNA): TGTGCCAGCAGCACAAACAGAGGGAACTATGGCTACACCTTC. Translation gives CASSTNRGNYGYTF.

This clonotype was detected many times. This sequence joins TRBV29-1 and TRBJ2-5; 15 bases map to TRBD2. Germline lookup yields CDR1 SQVTM and CDR2 ANQGSEA. CDR3 length: 15 residues. Trimming at V came to 4 bases and at J to 4 bases, leaving 4 bases not matched to a gene. The DNA of the CDR3 is TGCAGCGTTGGGACTAGCGGGAGGGCCAGAGAGACCCAGTACTTC. This codes for CSVGTSGRARETQYF.

In its sample, this clonotype ranks as medium-sized. The rearrangement uses TRBV3-1 and TRBJ2-3, with TRBD2 as a possible D gene (5 bases). The V gene's germline CDR1 is LGHDT and CDR2 YNNKEL (reference sequence). V was cut by 4 bases and J by 4 bases, with 12 bases left in between. This CDR3 region has 14 residues. CDR3 DNA: TGTGCCAGCAGCCCAGGCACCGGGGCAGATACGCAGTATTTT. It yields the protein CASSPGTGADTQYF.

This clonotype was seen repeatedly, ten times or more. The chain uses TRBV20-1 and TRBJ2-1, with TRBD2 identical over 16 bases. The CDR3 consists of 14 residues. After removal of 4 bases from V and 9 bases from J, the junction contained 3 bases not matched to a gene. Germline V gene sequence: CDR1 DFQATT, CDR2 SNEGSKA (reference sequence). CDR3: CSAKGLAGGGEQFF. CDR3 in DNA: TGCAGTGCTAAGGGACTAGCGGGAGGGGGTGAGCAGTTCTTC.

In its sample, this clonotype was seen many times. The chain is built from TRBV20-1 and TRBJ2-7; 9 bases match TRBD2. Germline trimming cut 5 bases from V and 4 bases from J; bases unmatched to any gene: 12. Per germline, CDR1 DFQATT and CDR2 SNEGSKA (reference sequence). This CDR3 region has 15 residues. DNA of the CDR3: TGCAGTGCTCCGACGTGGGCGGGAGGGCCTTACGAGCAGTACTTC. Translated: CSAPTWAGGPYEQYF.

This clonotype was detected many times. V usage is TRBV20-1 and J usage is TRBJ2-3, with TRBD2 matching 8 bases. After removal of 3 bases from V and 6 bases from J, the junction contained 8 bases not matched to a gene. Germline V gene lookup returns CDR1 DFQATT and CDR2 SNEGSKA (reference sequence). The CDR3 loop spans 14 amino acids. The CDR3 DNA sequence: TGCAGTGCTAGTGGCGGGAGGCCCCTGGATACGCAGTATTTT. This gives the protein CSASGGRPLDTQYF.

This clonotype was picked up many times. The CDR3 sequence is CASSLAGGRYEQYF. The DNA of the CDR3 is TGTGCCAGCAGTTTAGCCGGGGGGAGATACGAGCAGTACTTC. The rearrangement uses TRBV12-3 or TRBV12-4 and TRBJ2-7; 7 nucleotides line up with TRBD2. The length of the CDR3 is 14 residues. J was trimmed by 4 bases and V by 0 bases; bases with no gene match: 3.

The J gene is TRBJ1-2, the V gene TRBV11-2; 7 bases are shared with TRBD1. Trimming removed 1 base from V and 7 bases from J; junction bases left unmatched: 6. Germline V gene data show CDR1 as SGHAT and CDR2 as FQNNGV. The CDR3 totals 14 residues. Written as DNA, the CDR3 is TGTGCCAGCAGCTTAGCCGGGACAGCCTCTGGCTACACCTTC. This gives the protein CASSLAGTASGYTF.

The chain combines TRBV7-9 with TRBJ2-7; 11 positions agree with TRBD2. The germline V gene has CDR1 SEHNR and CDR2 FQNEAQ (reference sequence). The V gene end was trimmed by 5 bases and the J gene end by 8 bases; junction bases not matched to a gene: 8. The CDR3 is made up of 14 amino acids. In nucleotides, the CDR3 is TGTGCCAGCAGCCCAGGGACTAGCGGCCCCCAGCAGTACTTC. Its translation is CASSPGTSGPQQYF.

This rearrangement joins TRBV7-6 to TRBJ2-3; 7 nucleotides match TRBD1. Germline V gene lookup returns CDR1 SGHVS and CDR2 FNYEAQ. After removal of 3 bases from V and 4 bases from J, the junction contained 4 bases not matched to a gene. This CDR3 has 14 residues. The CDR3 reads CASSLQGEPDTQYF. CDR3 nucleotides: TGTGCCAGCAGCTTGCAGGGGGAACCAGATACGCAGTATTTT.

This clonotype came up many times. The chain links TRBV29-1 to TRBJ2-1; 14 bases align to TRBD2. The V segment lost 4 bases and the J segment 0 bases; nucleotides outside the gene matches: 5. The CDR3 extends over 17 amino acids. The germline V gene has CDR1 SQVTM and CDR2 ANQGSEA. CDR3 protein: CSVGRLAGGSSYNEQFF. The CDR3 DNA is TGCAGCGTTGGGAGACTAGCGGGGGGGAGCTCCTACAATGAGCAGTTCTTC.

This clonotype was seen repeatedly, ten times or more. The chain joins TRBV20-1 to TRBJ2-1; TRBD2 matches 12 bases. V gave up 5 bases and J gave up 7 bases; unmatched junction bases: 3. This CDR3 has 13 residues. Germline assignment: CDR1 DFQATT and CDR2 SNEGSKA (reference sequence). CDR3 DNA sequence: TGCAGTGCTCCGACTAGCGGGGGAAATGAGCAGTTCTTC. Translated: CSAPTSGGNEQFF.

Many counts were recorded for this clonotype. The CDR3 loop is CSVSLASEQFF. DNA for the CDR3: TGCAGCGTTTCCCTAGCGAGTGAGCAGTTCTTC. This chain uses TRBV29-1 with TRBJ2-1, with D possibly being TRBD2 (6 bases). Trimming cost V 5 bases and J 9 bases, with 11 bases left between them. This CDR3 region has 11 residues. Germline lookup yields CDR1 SQVTM and CDR2 ANQGSEA.

This clonotype was found many times. V is TRBV7-2 and J is TRBJ2-1, with TRBD2 as a possible D gene (6 bases). The CDR3 has 13 residues. The V end was cut by 5 bases, the J end by 5 bases, with 10 bases between. The germline CDR1 and CDR2 sequences are SGHTA and FQGNSA. CDR3 residues: CASSTGRHNEQFF. CDR3 in DNA: TGTGCCAGCAGCACCGGGAGACACAATGAGCAGTTCTTC.